One TCR beta chain is described in this entry. Authors' data handling: Nucleated cell number was recorded as an estimate derived from reference gene primer amplification. Sequencing was performed with immunoSEQ multiplex PCR; in TCRdb, only in-frame clones are kept and a portion is missing. D and trimming were read from the DNA, whereas the V and J calls and clone size are those reported in that table. The profile shows roughly 70,000 clones, about four fifths of them singletons. This sample stems from a study of blood T cell repertoires in COVID-19. The wider study: COVID-19 samples collected from the United States, Italy and Spain covered acute and convalescent phases.

Deletions cut 4 bases from V and 0 bases from J, with 14 bases between. The CDR3 length is 16 residues. Looked up from germline, CDR1 is SGHAT and CDR2 is FQNNGV. This clonotype originated in an older woman with acute or convalescent COVID-19. This sequence joins TRBV11-2 and TRBJ2-3, with a tentative D call TRBD2 (8 bases). Source material: peripheral blood. CDR3 region: CASSSGGGLSTDTQYF. The CDR3 DNA follows: TGTGCCAGCAGCTCGGGAGGGGGCCTTAGCACAGATACGCAGTATTTT.